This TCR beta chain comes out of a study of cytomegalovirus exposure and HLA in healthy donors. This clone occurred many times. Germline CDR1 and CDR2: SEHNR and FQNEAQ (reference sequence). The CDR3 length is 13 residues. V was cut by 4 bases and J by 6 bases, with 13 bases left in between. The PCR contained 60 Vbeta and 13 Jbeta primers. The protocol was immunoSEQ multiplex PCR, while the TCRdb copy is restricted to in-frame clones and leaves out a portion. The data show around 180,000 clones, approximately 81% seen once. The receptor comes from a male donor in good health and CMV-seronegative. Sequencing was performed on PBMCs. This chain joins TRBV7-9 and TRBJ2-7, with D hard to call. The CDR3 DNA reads TGTGCCAGCAGCTGGTTCGGGTTCGGCGAGCAGTACTTC. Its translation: CASSWFGFGEQYF.